A selection of T cell receptor beta chains follows, all from one sample in a study of vaccination and CD4 T cells after COVID-19. Each CDR3 protein gets one entry after TCRdb re-called the PCR reads with MiXCR. The sample gives around 14,000 distinct CDR3 sequences, approximately 61% of which show up once; around 14% is in the top ten. No cognate antigen is known for these TCRs. Material for sequencing was CD4+ T cells from blood, cultured in vitro. All receptors derive from a human donor who had recovered from COVID-19. Each CDR3 is given without its conserved first and last residue.

V gene,CDR3 length,CDR3 protein
TRBV7-3,11,ASSLEIGRAQY
TRBV7-2,10,ASSPMGDTQY
TRBV28,13,ASSLVMGFGTEAF
TRBV7-2,12,ASSFGLLGTEAF
TRBV19,14,ASSKGRGERGNEQF
TRBV4-1,11,ASSPGLAGEQY
TRBV7-9,14,ASSLGHRGTGNTIY
TRBV5-6,14,ASSSLYVAVQETQY
TRBV6-2/TRBV6-3,12,ASSYGLRQETQY
TRBV7-2,16,ASSLAGTKFVVYNEQF
TRBV20-1,12,SAMGLASTNEQF
TRBV30,9,QTGDIYGYT
TRBV20-1,14,SADRIGQGIYNEQF
TRBV2,12,ASSGGLRGTEAF
TRBV12-3/TRBV12-4,12,ASSLKGVDQPQH
TRBV6-1,13,ASSIIAGRADTQY
TRBV7-9,14,ASGRTVSSGANVLT